Listed here are 19 T cell receptor beta chains from one sample, sequenced in a study of cytomegalovirus exposure and HLA in healthy donors. Sequenced by immunoSEQ multiplex PCR; TCRdb stores in-frame clones only, minus some. The sample shows about 240,000 clones, around 86% of them seen only once. Sequencing used PBMCs. These receptors were collected from a woman aged 30 to 39 in good health and CMV-seropositive.

This sequence joins TRBV28 and TRBJ1-2; 7 positions match TRBD1. The CDR3 is made up of 15 amino acids. Per germline, CDR1 MDHEN and CDR2 SYDVKM. Unmatched junction bases numbered 8, after V lost 5 bases and J lost 2 bases. Here the CDR3 reads CASSAPQGGNYGYTF. CDR3 nucleotide sequence: TGTGCCAGCAGTGCCCCCCAGGGGGGAAACTATGGCTACACCTTC.

The chain joins TRBV5-6 to TRBJ1-1; tentative D call: TRBD1 (5 bases). CDR1 SGHDT and CDR2 YYEEEE come from the germline V gene. V was pared by 2 bases and J by 6 bases, with 11 bases between. The CDR3 runs to 13 residues. The CDR3 nucleotides read TGTGCCAGCAGCTTTGAAGGCAGGGCTGAAGCTTTCTTT. As protein: CASSFEGRAEAFF.

The chain is built from TRBV5-4 and TRBJ2-7; D is ambiguous. The CDR3 consists of 13 residues. Germline-derived CDR1 and CDR2 are SGHNT and YYREEE (reference sequence). Trimming pared 4 bases from V and 5 bases from J, leaving 13 bases between. In nucleotides, the CDR3 is TGTGCCAGCAGCCGATACCTAAGAGACGAGCAGTACTTC. Translated: CASSRYLRDEQYF.

The gene calls are TRBV10-3 and TRBJ2-3; unclear D gene. This CDR3 is 16 amino acids long. Per the germline V gene, CDR1 is ENHRY and CDR2 is SYGVKD. Trimming took 0 bases from V and 0 from J, leaving 10 bases between them. The CDR3 sequence is CAISESPASSTDTQYF. Written as DNA, the CDR3 is TGTGCCATCAGTGAGTCACCCGCTAGTAGCACAGATACGCAGTATTTT.

This clone was picked up a small number of times. The chain is built from TRBV2 and TRBJ2-2, with 7 bases fitting TRBD1. The CDR3 runs 15 residues. V shed 4 bases and J 4 bases; nucleotides not matched to a gene: 6. Looked up from germline, CDR1 is SNHLY and CDR2 is FYNNEI. CDR3 sequence reads: CASSGGGAGTGELFF. The CDR3 DNA sequence: TGTGCCAGCAGTGGAGGGGGCGCGGGCACCGGGGAGCTGTTTTTT. Supplemented by reference TRBV2 and TRBJ2-2, the full variable domain reads EPEVTQTPSHQVTQMGQEVILRCVPISNHLYFYWYRQILGQKVEFLVSFYNNEISEKSEIFDDQFSVERPDGSNFTLKIRSTKLEDSAMYFCASSGGGAGTGELFFGEGSRLTVL.

The chain links TRBV2 to TRBJ2-3, with D possibly matching TRBD2 (6 bases). The V gene lost 6 bases and the J gene lost 1 base, with 14 bases spanning the gap. The CDR3 is 15 amino acids. The V gene's germline CDR1 is SNHLY and CDR2 FYNNEI. CDR3 amino acids: CASRPKASGTDTQYF. The CDR3 coding sequence is TGTGCCAGCAGGCCAAAGGCTAGCGGCACAGATACGCAGTATTTT.

The chain uses TRBV28 and TRBJ2-7; perhaps TRBD1 as D (6 bases). CDR1 is MDHEN and CDR2 is SYDVKM in the germline V gene. The CDR3 sequence is 19 residues long. V was cut by 3 bases and J by 4 bases, with 28 bases left in between. In DNA form, the CDR3 reads TGTGCCAGCAGTTTCTATATGGGGGCTAGTGGGACAAAGCTATACGAGCAGTACTTC. Protein product: CASSFYMGASGTKLYEQYF.

The V call is TRBV27, the J call TRBJ2-1; maybe TRBD2 (5 bases). Germline V gene data show CDR1 as MNHEY and CDR2 as SMNVEV (reference sequence). V lost 5 bases and J 8 bases, leaving 13 bases between the germline ends. This CDR3 is 13 amino acids long. CDR3 loop: CASSLGEHYEQFF. The CDR3 DNA follows: TGTGCCAGCAGTCTTGGGGAGCATTATGAGCAGTTCTTC.

The chain has TRBV4-1 and TRBJ2-7, with no clear D. Trimming removed 3 bases from V and 1 base from J, with 13 bases in between. Per germline, CDR1 MGHRA and CDR2 YSYEKL. The CDR3 extends over 15 amino acids. The CDR3 protein is CASSQAQFSSYEQYF. CDR3 nucleotides: TGCGCCAGCAGCCAGGCCCAGTTCTCTTCCTACGAGCAGTACTTC.

This clone was detected only a few times. The V and J genes are TRBV5-1 and TRBJ2-2, with D perhaps matching TRBD1 (6 bases). Germline CDR1 is SGHRS and CDR2 is YFSETQ. The CDR3 loop spans 14 amino acids. The V and J ends lost 4 bases and 3 bases respectively, with 10 bases between them. CDR3: CASSQYRDTGELFF. Written as DNA, the CDR3 is TGCGCCAGCAGCCAGTACAGGGACACCGGGGAGCTGTTTTTT. The full variable domain, completed using reference TRBV5-1 and TRBJ2-2, is KAGVTQTPRYLIKTRGQQVTLSCSPISGHRSVSWYQQTPGQGLQFLFEYFSETQRNKGNFPGRFSGRQFSNSRSEMNVSTLELGDSALYLCASSQYRDTGELFFGEGSRLTVL.

The chain links TRBV6-1 to TRBJ2-3, with TRBD1 identical over 10 bases. Trimming at V came to 1 base and at J to 10 bases, leaving 5 bases not matched to a gene. The germline gives CDR1 MNHNS, CDR2 SASEGT. The CDR3 is 14 residues long. CDR3: CASSEGQGARAQYF. DNA for the CDR3: TGTGCCAGCAGTGAAGGACAGGGGGCGCGGGCGCAGTATTTT.

The chain combines TRBV10-1 with TRBJ2-1, with TRBD2 identical over 9 bases. This CDR3 has 14 residues. V shed 5 bases, J shed 9 bases, and the junction held 8 bases outside the gene matches. Germline V lookup: CDR1 WNHNN, CDR2 SYGVQD (reference sequence). The CDR3 DNA sequence: TGCGCCAGCAGTCCAGGGACTAGCCCCGGTGAGCAGTTCTTC. Protein product: CASSPGTSPGEQFF.

The chain recombines TRBV5-1 with TRBJ2-3; 11 bases are a match to TRBD2. Germline lookup yields CDR1 SGHRS and CDR2 YFSETQ. The CDR3 is 16 residues long. V shed 1 base and J 9 bases; nucleotides not matched to a gene: 10. Written as DNA, the CDR3 is TGCGCCAGCAGCTTGAATCTAGCGGGAGGCCAGGGGACGCAGTATTTT. As protein: CASSLNLAGGQGTQYF.

V usage is TRBV11-2 and J usage is TRBJ2-2; 8 bases match TRBD2. J was trimmed by 3 bases and V by 5 bases; bases with no gene match: 8. Germline V gene sequence: CDR1 SGHAT, CDR2 FQNNGV. CDR3 length: 16 amino acids. Here the CDR3 DNA reads TGTGCCAGCAGCGCTACTAGCGGCTTATACACCGGGGAGCTGTTTTTT. Translated, it gives CASSATSGLYTGELFF.

The chain uses TRBV10-3 and TRBJ1-5; the D is unclear. This CDR3 is built from 15 residues. V gave up 4 bases and J gave up 5 bases, with 15 bases separating them. CDR1 and CDR2 from the germline V gene are ENHRY and SYGVKD. The CDR3 spells CAISGHAGSHQPQHF. CDR3 DNA: TGTGCCATCAGTGGGCATGCGGGGAGCCATCAGCCCCAGCATTTT.

The genes are TRBV7-9 and TRBJ2-1; D might be TRBD2 (6 bases). CDR1 is SEHNR, CDR2 FQNEAQ, per germline (reference sequence). The CDR3 totals 15 residues. Trimming stripped 1 base from V and 0 bases from J, with 7 bases between. The CDR3 region is CASSLGAGSYNEQFF. The CDR3 bases are TGTGCCAGCAGCTTAGGAGCGGGCTCCTACAATGAGCAGTTCTTC.

V is TRBV30 and J is TRBJ1-1; D remains unclear. The germline gives CDR1 GTSNPN, CDR2 SVGIG (reference sequence). CDR3 length: 16 amino acids. V gave up 2 bases and J gave up 8 bases, with 24 bases separating them. This chain's CDR3 is CAWSPYSALGGLEAFF. The CDR3 nucleotides read TGTGCCTGGAGTCCTTACTCGGCACTGGGAGGGCTAGAAGCTTTCTTT.

The genes are TRBV28 and TRBJ2-6; D gene uncertain. The CDR3 length is 17 residues. V was clipped by 3 bases and J by 3 bases, with 15 bases between them. Germline V gene lookup returns CDR1 MDHEN and CDR2 SYDVKM. CDR3 DNA sequence: TGTGCCAGCAGTTTTGCCTTGTTCTACGGTGGGGCCAACGTCCTGACTTTC. Protein sequence: CASSFALFYGGANVLTF.

The chain carries TRBV9 and TRBJ2-2; TRBD2 matches at 9 bases. J was trimmed by 5 bases and V by 5 bases; bases with no gene match: 7. This CDR3 contains 15 residues. Germline CDR1 and CDR2: SGDLS and YYNGEE. The DNA of the CDR3 is TGTGCCAGCAGACCGACTAGCGGAACTACCGGGGAGCTGTTTTTT. It is translated as CASRPTSGTTGELFF.